This TCR beta chain appears in the sequencing data of a study of blood T cell repertoires in COVID-19. Study-level background: Samples representing acute and convalescent COVID-19 were sourced from the United States, Italy and Spain.

Germline CDR1 is SGDLS and CDR2 is YYNGEE. Trimming pared 0 bases from V and 0 bases from J, leaving 6 bases between. The CDR3 consists of 15 residues. The repertoire was sequenced with immunoSEQ multiplex PCR; TCRdb's copy has only in-frame clones and lacks some. The data show about 69,000 clones, around 86% seen once. This clone appeared once. Seattle-derived patients entered the study during active infection and were followed longitudinally. The chain recombines TRBV9 with TRBJ1-4; D gene unclear. The material sequenced was peripheral blood. This receptor was taken from a man aged 40-49 years with COVID-19, enrolled during active disease. CDR3 region: CASSVGSATNEKLFF. DNA for the CDR3: TGTGCCAGCAGCGTAGGCAGTGCAACTAATGAAAAACTGTTTTTT.